This TCR beta chain was obtained from a study of OX40 agonist ivuxolimab in advanced cancers. Overall study: Therapy given before enrollment (anti-PD-1, anti-PD-L1 or anti-CTLA-4) was allowed, and 40% to 45% had some.

Study-level points and caveats: The antigens recognized by the expanded peripheral T cells, that is their antigen specificity, were not determined. Among T cells, CD8+ cells averaged more expanded clones than CD4+ cells. Several nonresponders also turned out to have low normalized T-cell clonal expansion.

Remarks on this clone: Its antigen is unknown.

V was trimmed by 3 bases and J by 3 bases, leaving 14 bases between them. The CDR3 extends over 16 amino acids. Germline V gives CDR1 SGHDN, CDR2 FVKESK. Libraries were prepared by immunoSEQ multiplex PCR; TCRdb keeps only in-frame clonotypes and omits some of them. The sample lists 60,000 or so clones, around four fifths occurring once. This material consisted of CD4+ or CD8+ T cells sorted from blood, taken in a trial of the OX40 agonist ivuxolimab. This chain links TRBV14 with TRBJ2-2; D possibly corresponds to TRBD1 (6 bases). The source is an adult with an advanced solid tumor such as melanoma, head and neck, liver or kidney cancer. CDR3 sequence (DNA): TGTGCCAGCAGCCATTCCCGGGACACCTACACCGGGGAGCTGTTTTTT. Its protein product is CASSHSRDTYTGELFF.